The 14 T cell receptor beta chains below were found in one sample sequenced in a study of blood T cell repertoires in COVID-19. This table comes from immunoSEQ multiplex PCR, and its TCRdb copy is limited to in-frame clones, with some not included. The sample yields more than 400,000 clones, roughly 88% seen once. Sequenced material: peripheral blood. These TCRs come from a human donor in a cohort sampled during active COVID-19.

The gene calls are TRBV6-5 and TRBJ1-1; D is perhaps TRBD1 (5 bases). Trimming cost V 11 bases and J 6 bases, with 25 bases left between them. This CDR3 comprises 15 residues. The germline V gene encodes CDR1 MNHEY and CDR2 SVGAGI. CDR3 amino acids: CASVPPGGRVAEAFF. DNA of the CDR3: TGTGCCTCAGTCCCGCCGGGGGGACGAGTGGCTGAAGCTTTCTTT.

The chain joins TRBV18 to TRBJ2-3; D is unresolved. V was cut by 3 bases and J by 6 bases, with 10 bases left in between. The CDR3 runs 13 residues. Germline CDR1 is KGHSH and CDR2 is LQKENI. The CDR3 DNA reads TGTGCCAGCTCACCTCGACAAACGGATACGCAGTATTTT. Translation gives CASSPRQTDTQYF.

The J gene is TRBJ2-3, the V gene TRBV9, with D perhaps matching TRBD2 (5 bases). Germline CDR1 SGDLS, CDR2 YYNGEE. The CDR3 extends over 14 amino acids. V was trimmed by 4 bases and J by 1 base, leaving 10 bases between them. This chain's CDR3 is CASSTFSGTDTQYF. In DNA form, the CDR3 reads TGTGCCAGCAGCACGTTTAGCGGCACAGATACGCAGTATTTT. The whole variable domain, remainder taken from reference TRBV9 and TRBJ2-3, is DSGVTQTPKHLITATGQRVTLRCSPRSGDLSVYWYQQSLDQGLQFLIQYYNGEERAKGNILERFSAQQFPDLHSELNLSSLELGDSALYFCASSTFSGTDTQYFGPGTRLTVL.

This clone was counted a single time. The chain links TRBV4-3 to TRBJ1-3; TRBD1 matches 7 bases. The J segment lost 0 bases and the V segment lost 3 bases, leaving 11 bases of the junction unmatched. The CDR3 length is 18 residues. Germline CDR1 is LGHNA and CDR2 is YSLEER. CDR3 coding DNA: TGCGCCAGCAGCCAGGCCCCGAGGGGGCCGAGCTCTGGAAACACCATATATTTT. Protein product: CASSQAPRGPSSGNTIYF.

Here the CDR3 DNA reads TGCGCCAGCAGCTGGGCCCCAGCGGGAGTAGTCGATGAGCAGTTCTTC. It encodes CASSWAPAGVVDEQFF. The chain combines TRBV5-1 with TRBJ2-1; 8 nucleotides agree with TRBD2. Per the germline V gene, CDR1 is SGHRS and CDR2 is YFSETQ. The CDR3 is 16 amino acids. V lost 3 bases, J lost 8 bases, and 13 bases stayed unmatched.

The CDR3, as DNA: TGTGCCAAAAAGCGGGGGACAGAGGACGAAGAGACCCAGTACTTC. Translation: CAKKRGTEDEETQYF. The V gene is TRBV2, the J gene TRBJ2-5, with a possible D match to TRBD2 (8 bases). This CDR3 has 15 amino acids. Germline CDR1 reads SNHLY; CDR2 reads FYNNEI. Trimming cost V 10 bases and J 3 bases, with 21 bases left between them. The full variable domain, rest sourced from reference TRBV2 and TRBJ2-5, is EPEVTQTPSHQVTQMGQEVILRCVPISNHLYFYWYRQILGQKVEFLVSFYNNEISEKSEIFDDQFSVERPDGSNFTLKIRSTKLEDSAMYFCAKKRGTEDEETQYFGPGTRLLVL.

This chain uses TRBV5-4 with TRBJ2-7; possibly TRBD1 for D (6 bases). Germline V gene sequence: CDR1 SGHNT, CDR2 YYREEE (reference sequence). The CDR3 contains 16 residues. Trimming removed 2 bases at V and 0 bases at J, with 15 bases between. CDR3 loop: CASSFPGTPSSYEQYF. In DNA, the CDR3 is TGTGCCAGCAGCTTTCCCGGGACACCGAGCTCCTACGAGCAGTACTTC.

This chain links TRBV27 with TRBJ2-1; 8 nucleotides match TRBD2. CDR3 length equals 18 residues. V was pared by 6 bases and J by 0 bases, with 13 bases of the junction left unmatched. Germline V lookup: CDR1 MNHEY, CDR2 SMNVEV (reference sequence). CDR3 amino acids: CASSPAGGAKSSYNEQFF. The DNA of the CDR3 is TGTGCCAGCAGCCCAGCCGGGGGGGCGAAGAGCTCCTACAATGAGCAGTTCTTC.

The chain joins TRBV14 to TRBJ2-2, with D hard to call. Germline CDR1 reads SGHDN; CDR2 reads FVKESK. The CDR3 sequence is 14 residues long. V lost 3 bases and J lost 7, with 12 bases in between. The CDR3 nucleotides read TGTGCCAGCAGCCAGGGCTATTACGGCGGGGAGCTGTTTTTT. It codes for CASSQGYYGGELFF.

This rearrangement joins TRBV5-4 to TRBJ2-7, with D possibly matching TRBD2 (5 bases). The V and J ends lost 4 bases and 6 bases respectively, with 14 bases between them. There are 13 residues in the CDR3. Germline loops: CDR1 SGHNT, CDR2 YYREEE (reference sequence). CDR3 in amino acids: CASSLTLASEQYF. As DNA, the CDR3 is TGTGCCAGCAGCCTAACTCTAGCTTCCGAGCAGTACTTC.

This sequence joins TRBV7-2 and TRBJ1-2; TRBD1 matches at 7 bases. There are 15 residues in the CDR3. Germline V lookup: CDR1 SGHTA, CDR2 FQGNSA. V lost 5 bases to trimming and J lost 8 bases; unmatched junction nucleotides: 14. The CDR3 region is CASSQRDGQAGGYTF. CDR3 DNA sequence: TGTGCCAGCAGCCAGAGGGACGGACAGGCCGGGGGCTACACCTTC.

CDR3 coding DNA: TGTGCCAGCAGCTTAGGGGGCAGCGCCCAAGAGACCCAGTACTTC. Translating it yields CASSLGGSAQETQYF. The chain employs TRBV7-2 and TRBJ2-5; D is perhaps TRBD1 (5 bases). Germline CDR1 and CDR2: SGHTA and FQGNSA. The CDR3 consists of 15 residues. Trimming shortened V by 1 base and J by 1 base, and 10 bases separated the two germline ends.

The CDR3 nucleotides are TGTGCCAGCAGTTACGACCGGGAGTCCTACGAGCAGTACTTC. It translates to CASSYDRESYEQYF. The rearrangement joins TRBV6-5 to TRBJ2-7; a possible D gene is TRBD2 (6 bases). In germline, CDR1 is MNHEY, CDR2 SVGAGI. The V end was cut by 2 bases, the J end by 1 base, with 9 bases between. The CDR3 totals 14 residues.

In this sample, this clone turned up once. The CDR3 DNA sequence: TGCGCCAGCAGCCCCGGGACAGGGAATAATGAAAAACTGTTTTTT. It encodes CASSPGTGNNEKLFF. The chain uses TRBV5-1 and TRBJ1-4, with 9 nucleotides matching TRBD1. The V gene end was trimmed by 4 bases and the J gene end by 4 bases; junction bases not matched to a gene: 5. This CDR3 has 15 amino acids. Per germline, CDR1 SGHRS and CDR2 YFSETQ.